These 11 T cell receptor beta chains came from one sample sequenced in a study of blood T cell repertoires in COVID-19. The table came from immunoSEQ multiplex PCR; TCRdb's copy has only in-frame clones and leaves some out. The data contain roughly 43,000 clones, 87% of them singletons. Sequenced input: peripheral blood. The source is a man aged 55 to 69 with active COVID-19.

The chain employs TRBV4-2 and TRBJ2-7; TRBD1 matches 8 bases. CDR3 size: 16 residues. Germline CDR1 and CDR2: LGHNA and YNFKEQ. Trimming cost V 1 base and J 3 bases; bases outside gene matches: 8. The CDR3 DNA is TGTGCCAGCAGCCAAGGGTTCGGGACAGGAATCTACGAGCAGTACTTC. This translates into CASSQGFGTGIYEQYF.

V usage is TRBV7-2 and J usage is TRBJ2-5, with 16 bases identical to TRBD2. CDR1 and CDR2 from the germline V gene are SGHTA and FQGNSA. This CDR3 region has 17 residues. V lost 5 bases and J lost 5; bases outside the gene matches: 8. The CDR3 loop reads CASSPGTSGGGSETQYF. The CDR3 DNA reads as TGTGCCAGCAGCCCCGGGACTAGCGGGGGGGGCTCGGAGACCCAGTACTTC.

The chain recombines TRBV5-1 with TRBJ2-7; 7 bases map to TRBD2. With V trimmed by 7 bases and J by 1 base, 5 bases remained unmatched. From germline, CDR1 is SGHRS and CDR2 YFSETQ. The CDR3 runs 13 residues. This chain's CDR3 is CASRGVSSYEQYF. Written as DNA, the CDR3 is TGCGCCAGCCGGGGGGTATCTTCCTACGAGCAGTACTTC. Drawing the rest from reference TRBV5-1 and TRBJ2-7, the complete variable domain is KAGVTQTPRYLIKTRGQQVTLSCSPISGHRSVSWYQQTPGQGLQFLFEYFSETQRNKGNFPGRFSGRQFSNSRSEMNVSTLELGDSALYLCASRGVSSYEQYFGPGTRLTVT.

The CDR3 loop reads CASSEAGGSHKTQYF. CDR3 sequence (DNA): TGTGCCAGCAGCGAAGCGGGGGGATCTCATAAGACCCAGTACTTC. The chain has TRBV9 and TRBJ2-5; TRBD2 aligns across 9 bases. The CDR3 is made up of 15 amino acids. V lost 3 bases, J lost 6 bases, and 9 bases stayed unmatched. CDR1 is SGDLS, CDR2 YYNGEE, per germline.

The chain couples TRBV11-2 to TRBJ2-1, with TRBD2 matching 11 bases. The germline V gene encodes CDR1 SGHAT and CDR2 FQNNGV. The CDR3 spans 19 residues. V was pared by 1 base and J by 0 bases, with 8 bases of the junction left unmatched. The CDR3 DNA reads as TGTGCCAGCAGCTTAGGGACTAGCGGGCTTAAGAGCTCCTACAATGAGCAGTTCTTC. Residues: CASSLGTSGLKSSYNEQFF.

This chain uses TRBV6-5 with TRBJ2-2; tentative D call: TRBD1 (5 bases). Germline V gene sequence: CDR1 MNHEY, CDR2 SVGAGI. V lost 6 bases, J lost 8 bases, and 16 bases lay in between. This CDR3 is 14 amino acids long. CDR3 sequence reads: CASRQDRLRGELFF. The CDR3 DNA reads TGTGCCAGCAGACAGGATCGCTTAAGGGGGGAGCTGTTTTTT.

CDR3 DNA: TGTGCCAGCAGCTTTGTTGTCGGGGGGGTTAGCACAGATACGCAGTATTTT. Translated, it gives CASSFVVGGVSTDTQYF. The chain employs TRBV3-1 (or the pseudogene TRBV3-2) and TRBJ2-3, with 8 bases identical to TRBD2. The CDR3 is made up of 17 amino acids. V dropped 5 bases and J dropped 0; count of bases not matched to a gene: 10. Germline values: CDR1 LGHDT, CDR2 YNNKEL (reference sequence).

The CDR3 protein is CASSLRGDSATGELFF. The CDR3 bases are TGTGCCAGCAGCTTAAGGGGGGACAGTGCCACCGGGGAGCTGTTTTTT. This chain links TRBV11-2 with TRBJ2-2; TRBD1 might be the D (7 bases). The CDR3 is 16 residues long. Germline values: CDR1 SGHAT, CDR2 FQNNGV. With 2 bases removed from V and 4 bases from J, the gap between germline ends came to 14 bases.

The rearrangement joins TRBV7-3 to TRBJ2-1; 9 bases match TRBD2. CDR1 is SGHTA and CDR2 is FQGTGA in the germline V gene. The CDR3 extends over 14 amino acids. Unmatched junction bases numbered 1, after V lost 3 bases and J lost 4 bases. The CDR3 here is CASSFSGSYNEQFF. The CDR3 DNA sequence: TGTGCCAGCAGCTTTAGCGGGAGTTACAATGAGCAGTTCTTC.

CDR3 coding DNA: TGTGCCAGCAGCTTAGCCGCGGGAGGATACAATGAGCAGTTCTTC. This codes for CASSLAAGGYNEQFF. This chain joins TRBV7-2 and TRBJ2-1; TRBD2 agrees at 8 bases. CDR1 and CDR2 (germline): SGHTA, FQGNSA. Trimming at V came to 0 bases and at J to 4 bases, leaving 2 bases not matched to a gene. This CDR3 has 15 amino acids.

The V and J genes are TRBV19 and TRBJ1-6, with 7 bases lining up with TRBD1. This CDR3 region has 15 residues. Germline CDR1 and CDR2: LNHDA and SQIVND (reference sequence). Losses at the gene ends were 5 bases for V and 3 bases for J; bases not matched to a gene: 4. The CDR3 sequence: CASSPRQGYNSPLHF. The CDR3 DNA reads TGTGCCAGTAGTCCCCGACAGGGCTATAATTCACCCCTCCACTTT.